The clone carrying this T cell receptor beta chain appeared a few times. What it binds is unknown. The sample is drawn from a study of cytomegalovirus exposure and HLA in healthy donors. Study-level points and caveats: Through in vitro validation, three CMV-associated chains were shown to be specific for CMV antigens.

CDR1 SGHRS and CDR2 YFSETQ come from the germline V gene. The CDR3 length is 13 residues. V lost 8 bases to trimming and J lost 1 base, with 12 bases between them. Primers included in the PCR were 60 Vbeta and 13 Jbeta primers. Clones were read by immunoSEQ multiplex PCR, and TCRdb kept only the in-frame ones, dropping some. The top ten clones hold approximately 2.2% of a sample with some 91,000 clones, around 64% of them seen once. The sequenced sample consisted of PBMCs. This receptor was obtained from a human donor in good health. V usage is TRBV5-1 and J usage is TRBJ1-1; D gene ambiguous. The CDR3 protein is CASRWGENTEAFF. The CDR3 DNA reads as TGCGCCAGTAGATGGGGAGAGAACACTGAAGCTTTCTTT.